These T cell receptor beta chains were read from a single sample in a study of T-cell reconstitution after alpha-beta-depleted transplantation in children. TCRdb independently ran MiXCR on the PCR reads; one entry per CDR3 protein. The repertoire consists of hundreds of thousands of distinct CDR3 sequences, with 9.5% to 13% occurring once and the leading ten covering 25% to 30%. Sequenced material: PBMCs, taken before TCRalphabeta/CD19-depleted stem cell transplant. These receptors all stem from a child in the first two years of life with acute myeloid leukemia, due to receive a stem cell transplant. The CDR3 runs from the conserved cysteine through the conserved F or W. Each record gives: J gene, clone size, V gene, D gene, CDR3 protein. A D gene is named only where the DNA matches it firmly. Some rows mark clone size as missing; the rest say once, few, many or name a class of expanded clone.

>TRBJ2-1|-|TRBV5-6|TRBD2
CASSLSSGRLNEQFF
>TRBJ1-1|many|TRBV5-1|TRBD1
CASSAGQGAMNTEAFF
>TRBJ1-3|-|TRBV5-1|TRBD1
CASSVNPGQTGNTIYF
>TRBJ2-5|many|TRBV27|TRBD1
CASMDREQETQYF
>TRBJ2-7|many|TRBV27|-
CASRSWGDYEQYF
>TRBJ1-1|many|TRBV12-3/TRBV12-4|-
CASSPGTWGTEAFF
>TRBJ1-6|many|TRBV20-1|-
CSAQSGNARSPLHF
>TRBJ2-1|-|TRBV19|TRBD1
CTSSIVGNRGSYNEQFF
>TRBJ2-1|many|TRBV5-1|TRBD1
CASSLIPGQAYNEQFF
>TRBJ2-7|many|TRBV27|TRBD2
CASSPGLAYYEQYF
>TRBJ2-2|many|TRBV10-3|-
CAISRNTGELFF
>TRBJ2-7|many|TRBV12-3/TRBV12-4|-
CASRSGTPYEQYF
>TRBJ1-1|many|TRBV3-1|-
CASSPLPGGLITEAFF
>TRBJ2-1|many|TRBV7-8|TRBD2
CASSHTPGLAGEDNEQFF
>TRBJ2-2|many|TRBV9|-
CASNQGMDTGELFF
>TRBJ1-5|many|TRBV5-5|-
CASSFGTRENQPQHF
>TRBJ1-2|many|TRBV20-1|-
CSARDLNRVQRNYGYTF
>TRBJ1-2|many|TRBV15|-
CATSRRGRVNYGYTF
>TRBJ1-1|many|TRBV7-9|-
CASSSTPNTEAFF
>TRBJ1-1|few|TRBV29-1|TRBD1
CSLQGAERTEAFF
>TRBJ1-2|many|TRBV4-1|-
CASSQEQGWGVGGYTF
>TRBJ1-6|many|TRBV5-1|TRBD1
CASSLNRGDSPLHF
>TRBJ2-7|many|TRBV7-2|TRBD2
CASRGLAEQYF
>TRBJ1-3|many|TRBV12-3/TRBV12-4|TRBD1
CASNPGGYGNTIYF
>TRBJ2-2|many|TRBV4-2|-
CASSQAIGSNTGELFF
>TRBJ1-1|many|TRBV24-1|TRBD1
CATSHRGSKNTEAFF
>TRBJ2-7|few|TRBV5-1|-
CASRRETAIYEQYF
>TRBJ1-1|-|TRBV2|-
CASIRGVGTEAFF
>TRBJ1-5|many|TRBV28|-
CASSTPGHFNQPQHF
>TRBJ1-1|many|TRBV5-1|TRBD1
CASSLWGQVNTEAFF
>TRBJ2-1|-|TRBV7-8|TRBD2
CASSLASGGYNNEQFF
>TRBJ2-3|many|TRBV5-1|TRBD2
CASSSLAGASTDTQYF